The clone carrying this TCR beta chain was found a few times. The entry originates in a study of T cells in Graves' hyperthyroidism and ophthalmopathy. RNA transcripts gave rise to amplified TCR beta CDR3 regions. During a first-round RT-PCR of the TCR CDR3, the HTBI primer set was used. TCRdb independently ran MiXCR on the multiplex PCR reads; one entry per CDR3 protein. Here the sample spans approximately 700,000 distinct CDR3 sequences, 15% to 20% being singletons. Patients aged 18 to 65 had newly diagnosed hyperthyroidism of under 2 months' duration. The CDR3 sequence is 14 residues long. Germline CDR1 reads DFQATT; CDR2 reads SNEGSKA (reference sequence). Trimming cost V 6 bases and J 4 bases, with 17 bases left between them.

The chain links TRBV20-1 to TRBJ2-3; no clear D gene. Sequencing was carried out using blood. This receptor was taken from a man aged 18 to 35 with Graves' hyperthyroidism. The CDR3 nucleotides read TGCAGTGCCCGAGTTGGACCCGGCGCAGATACGCAGTATTTT. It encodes CSARVGPGADTQYF.